This record looks at one T cell receptor beta chain sequence and its context. This specimen comes from a study of blood T cell repertoires in COVID-19. Turning to the study itself: The United States, Italy and Spain were the sources of the acute and convalescent COVID-19 samples. The cDNA or gDNA used as material had been derived from T cells, B-cell-depleted T cells, or PBMCs.

Germline lookup yields CDR1 SGHTA and CDR2 FQGNSA. The germline V and J ends were trimmed by 3 bases and 6 bases, with 17 bases remaining between them. The CDR3 is made up of 15 amino acids. Method: immunoSEQ multiplex PCR; TCRdb's copy keeps in-frame clones and lacks some. The sample shows approximately 330,000 clones, approximately 86% of them seen only once. Participants, about 18 to 100 years old, spanned fewer than 25 US areas. This sequence originates from a middle-aged woman with acute COVID-19. Sequencing was carried out using PBMCs or T cells enriched from blood (not recorded which). This chain joins TRBV7-2 and TRBJ1-1; D is possibly TRBD1 (5 bases). The CDR3 is CASSLYGGGLAEAFF. The CDR3 DNA follows: TGTGCCAGCAGCTTGTATGGGGGAGGGCTTGCTGAAGCTTTCTTT.